The T cell receptor beta chain under discussion was sequenced for a study of vaccination and CD4 T cells after COVID-19. At the level of the study: Post-COVID draws followed diagnosis by a median roughly 99 days (range 35 to 161).

V lost 1 base to trimming and J lost 6 bases, with 10 bases between them. The CDR3 spans 14 residues. Germline CDR1 SGHTA, CDR2 FQGNSA. Treatment defined: approximately 9-day PBMC culture with coronavirus spike peptide pools or control peptides (ViraFEST assay). Harvesting of the unexposed donor's CD4+ T cells predated the COVID-19 pandemic (2011-2018). Both SARS-CoV-2 S/N and four cold-coronavirus spikes were used, cells permitting, to probe CD4+ T cells of unexposed donors. At the Johns Hopkins FTIC core, DNA taken from cultured CD4+ T cells was sequenced by way of the Oncomine TCR Beta short-read assay. The source of extracted genomic DNA was cultured CD4+ T cells. A single record per CDR3 protein comes from TCRdb applying MiXCR to the PCR reads. The data contain several thousand distinct CDR3 sequences, less than 40% of them seen just once; the ten biggest clones take up 19%. A note on this clonotype: As yet, its antigen is unknown.

The gene calls are TRBV7-2 and TRBJ2-4, with D hard to call. The TCR originated in a human donor in good health. The sample was CD4+ T cells from blood, cultured in vitro. The CDR3 loop is CASSLVAPSNIQYF. The CDR3 DNA sequence: TGTGCCAGCAGCTTAGTCGCGCCTTCAAACATTCAGTACTTC.